The entry below describes one T cell receptor (beta chain). This sample was included in a study of blood T cell repertoires in COVID-19. With 0 bases removed from V and 10 bases from J, the gap between germline ends came to 16 bases. The germline gives CDR1 MNHEY, CDR2 SVGEGT. The CDR3 has 16 amino acids. Produced via immunoSEQ multiplex PCR; TCRdb's table is partial and in-frame only. The data contain 200,000 to 250,000 clones, around 83% of them singletons. The gene calls are TRBV6-2 or TRBV6-3 and TRBJ1-6; D is unclear. This TCR was recovered from a man aged 80 or over with acute or convalescent COVID-19. Sequencing was carried out using peripheral blood. This CDR3 is CASSYSRPPFRSPLHF. The CDR3 DNA reads as TGTGCCAGCAGTTACTCTAGGCCGCCATTCAGGTCACCCCTCCACTTT.